A single sample is the source of the 9 T cell receptor beta chains below, sequenced in a study of identical twins. TCRdb redid the calling of the 5' RACE reads with MiXCR, one entry per CDR3 protein. The sample yields around 480,000 distinct CDR3 sequences, 13% to 15% seen once. Another study also made use of these data, one on yellow fever vaccine responses in identical twins.

Sequenced sample: CD4+ T cells sorted from blood. These receptors all come from a woman between 18 and 29 years old in good health.

This clonotype turned up a few times. The rearrangement uses TRBV7-8 and TRBJ1-5; D not certain. The CDR3 runs to 15 residues. V was shortened by 5 bases and J by 2 bases, with 13 bases between the two germline ends. In germline, CDR1 is SGHVS, CDR2 FQNEAQ. CDR3: CASSRDGRGNQPQHF. The DNA for the CDR3 is TGTGCCAGCAGCCGAGACGGGCGGGGCAATCAGCCCCAGCATTTT.

The V call is TRBV6-2 or TRBV6-3, the J call TRBJ2-5; 7 bases map to TRBD2. Looked up from germline, CDR1 is MNHEY and CDR2 is SVGEGT. This CDR3 is 14 amino acids long. V shed 6 bases and J 2 bases; nucleotides not matched to a gene: 6. The CDR3 DNA follows: TGTGCCAGCAGGAAGACTAGCTGGCAAGAGACCCAGTACTTC. It specifies CASRKTSWQETQYF.

This clonotype was observed many times. The J gene is TRBJ2-7, the V gene TRBV5-1, with TRBD1 identical over 8 bases. V trimming: 3 bases; J trimming: 3 bases; junction bases outside the gene matches: 11. Per the germline V gene, CDR1 is SGHRS and CDR2 is YFSETQ. The CDR3 has 16 amino acids. The CDR3 sequence: CASSWDRSKVSYEQYF. The CDR3 coding sequence is TGCGCCAGCAGCTGGGACAGGTCGAAAGTTAGCTACGAGCAGTACTTC.

This chain connects TRBV12-3 or TRBV12-4 to TRBJ2-3; no reliable D call. This CDR3 has 12 amino acids. V gave up 7 bases and J gave up 4 bases, with 9 bases separating them. In nucleotides, the CDR3 is TGTGCCAGCAATTCCGAACCAGATACGCAGTATTTT. Translated, it gives CASNSEPDTQYF.

This clonotype was seen only a few times. The rearrangement links TRBV28 to TRBJ2-5, with 9 bases aligning to TRBD1. V dropped 4 bases and J dropped 3; count of bases not matched to a gene: 3. The CDR3 contains 14 residues. CDR1 is MDHEN, CDR2 SYDVKM, per germline. The CDR3 DNA sequence: TGTGCCAGCAGTTGGGGACAGGGAGAAGAGACCCAGTACTTC. Protein product: CASSWGQGEETQYF.

This clonotype turned up a few times. The rearrangement links TRBV20-1 to TRBJ2-1; D could derive from TRBD1 or TRBD2 (7 bases each). V was trimmed by 6 bases and J by 16 bases, leaving 28 bases between them. Germline V gene data show CDR1 as DFQATT and CDR2 as SNEGSKA (reference sequence). This CDR3 is built from 14 residues. The CDR3 here is CSAVAGQPGLGGFF. In DNA form, the CDR3 reads TGCAGTGCAGTTGCGGGACAGCCCGGACTAGGGGGTTTCTTC.

This clonotype was counted ten times or more. The CDR3: CATSRGRASSTDTQYF. The CDR3 DNA sequence: TGTGCCACCAGCAGAGGACGGGCATCTAGCACAGATACGCAGTATTTT. The V call is TRBV15, the J call TRBJ2-3; D not resolved. CDR1 and CDR2 (germline): LNHNV, YYDKDF (reference sequence). Trimming took 1 base from V and 0 from J, leaving 11 bases between them. CDR3 length: 16 residues. Full variable domain (missing parts from reference TRBV15 and TRBJ2-3): DAMVIQNPRYQVTQFGKPVTLSCSQTLNHNVMYWYQQKSSQAPKLLFHYYDKDFNNEADTPDNFQSRRPNTSFCFLDIRSPGLGDTAMYLCATSRGRASSTDTQYFGPGTRLTVL.

The sample holds a few counts of this clonotype. V usage is TRBV14 and J usage is TRBJ2-7; D could derive from TRBD1 or TRBD2 (6 bases each). Trimming removed 4 bases at V and 6 bases at J, with 13 bases between. CDR1 is SGHDN and CDR2 is FVKESK in the germline V gene. This CDR3 comprises 13 residues. The CDR3 nucleotides read TGTGCCAGCAGCCGGAAAGGGGGGCCCGAGCAGTACTTC. Translating it yields CASSRKGGPEQYF.

The table lists this clonotype with a few counts. The chain combines TRBV7-2 with TRBJ2-5; TRBD2 matches 7 bases. The germline gives CDR1 SGHTA, CDR2 FQGNSA. With 9 bases clipped from V and 0 bases from J, the junction kept 10 bases outside the gene matches. The CDR3 runs to 15 residues. As DNA, the CDR3 is TGTGCCAGTCGCGGGAGCGGACGGTACCAAGAGACCCAGTACTTC. Translated: CASRGSGRYQETQYF.